This T cell receptor beta chain is drawn from a study of beta chain features in type 1 diabetes. General study results and limits: In the patient group, naive, central memory and Treg TCRB repertoires seemed more alike than in the healthy donor group. A possible short-template PCR bias applies equally to patients and controls. Among all four CD4+ subsets, Type 1 diabetes patients had TCRB CDR3s that were moderately but significantly shorter.

Of the isolated RNA, all was reverse transcribed, and so the sequenced material was expressed TCRB transcripts. Libraries were prepared by immunoSEQ multiplex PCR; TCRdb keeps only in-frame clonotypes and omits some of them. This table has hundreds of thousands of clones, 15% to 20% appearing once. On this clone itself: Antigen: not known.

Trimming stripped 6 bases from V and 3 bases from J, with 18 bases between. The CDR3 loop spans 16 amino acids. Germline-derived CDR1 and CDR2 are KGHSH and LQKENI. Each of the CD4+ naive, central memory, regulatory and stem cell-like memory populations was sorted via CD45RO/CCR7/CD25/CD127/CD95/CD27. Sequencing was carried out using naive CD4+ T cells from blood. This TCR came from a woman under 30 in good health. The chain has TRBV18 and TRBJ1-5; possible D gene TRBD1, 6 bases. The CDR3 nucleotides read TGTGCCAGCTCGACAGGTCCGAGGGGAATCAATCAGCCCCAGCATTTT. It yields the protein CASSTGPRGINQPQHF.